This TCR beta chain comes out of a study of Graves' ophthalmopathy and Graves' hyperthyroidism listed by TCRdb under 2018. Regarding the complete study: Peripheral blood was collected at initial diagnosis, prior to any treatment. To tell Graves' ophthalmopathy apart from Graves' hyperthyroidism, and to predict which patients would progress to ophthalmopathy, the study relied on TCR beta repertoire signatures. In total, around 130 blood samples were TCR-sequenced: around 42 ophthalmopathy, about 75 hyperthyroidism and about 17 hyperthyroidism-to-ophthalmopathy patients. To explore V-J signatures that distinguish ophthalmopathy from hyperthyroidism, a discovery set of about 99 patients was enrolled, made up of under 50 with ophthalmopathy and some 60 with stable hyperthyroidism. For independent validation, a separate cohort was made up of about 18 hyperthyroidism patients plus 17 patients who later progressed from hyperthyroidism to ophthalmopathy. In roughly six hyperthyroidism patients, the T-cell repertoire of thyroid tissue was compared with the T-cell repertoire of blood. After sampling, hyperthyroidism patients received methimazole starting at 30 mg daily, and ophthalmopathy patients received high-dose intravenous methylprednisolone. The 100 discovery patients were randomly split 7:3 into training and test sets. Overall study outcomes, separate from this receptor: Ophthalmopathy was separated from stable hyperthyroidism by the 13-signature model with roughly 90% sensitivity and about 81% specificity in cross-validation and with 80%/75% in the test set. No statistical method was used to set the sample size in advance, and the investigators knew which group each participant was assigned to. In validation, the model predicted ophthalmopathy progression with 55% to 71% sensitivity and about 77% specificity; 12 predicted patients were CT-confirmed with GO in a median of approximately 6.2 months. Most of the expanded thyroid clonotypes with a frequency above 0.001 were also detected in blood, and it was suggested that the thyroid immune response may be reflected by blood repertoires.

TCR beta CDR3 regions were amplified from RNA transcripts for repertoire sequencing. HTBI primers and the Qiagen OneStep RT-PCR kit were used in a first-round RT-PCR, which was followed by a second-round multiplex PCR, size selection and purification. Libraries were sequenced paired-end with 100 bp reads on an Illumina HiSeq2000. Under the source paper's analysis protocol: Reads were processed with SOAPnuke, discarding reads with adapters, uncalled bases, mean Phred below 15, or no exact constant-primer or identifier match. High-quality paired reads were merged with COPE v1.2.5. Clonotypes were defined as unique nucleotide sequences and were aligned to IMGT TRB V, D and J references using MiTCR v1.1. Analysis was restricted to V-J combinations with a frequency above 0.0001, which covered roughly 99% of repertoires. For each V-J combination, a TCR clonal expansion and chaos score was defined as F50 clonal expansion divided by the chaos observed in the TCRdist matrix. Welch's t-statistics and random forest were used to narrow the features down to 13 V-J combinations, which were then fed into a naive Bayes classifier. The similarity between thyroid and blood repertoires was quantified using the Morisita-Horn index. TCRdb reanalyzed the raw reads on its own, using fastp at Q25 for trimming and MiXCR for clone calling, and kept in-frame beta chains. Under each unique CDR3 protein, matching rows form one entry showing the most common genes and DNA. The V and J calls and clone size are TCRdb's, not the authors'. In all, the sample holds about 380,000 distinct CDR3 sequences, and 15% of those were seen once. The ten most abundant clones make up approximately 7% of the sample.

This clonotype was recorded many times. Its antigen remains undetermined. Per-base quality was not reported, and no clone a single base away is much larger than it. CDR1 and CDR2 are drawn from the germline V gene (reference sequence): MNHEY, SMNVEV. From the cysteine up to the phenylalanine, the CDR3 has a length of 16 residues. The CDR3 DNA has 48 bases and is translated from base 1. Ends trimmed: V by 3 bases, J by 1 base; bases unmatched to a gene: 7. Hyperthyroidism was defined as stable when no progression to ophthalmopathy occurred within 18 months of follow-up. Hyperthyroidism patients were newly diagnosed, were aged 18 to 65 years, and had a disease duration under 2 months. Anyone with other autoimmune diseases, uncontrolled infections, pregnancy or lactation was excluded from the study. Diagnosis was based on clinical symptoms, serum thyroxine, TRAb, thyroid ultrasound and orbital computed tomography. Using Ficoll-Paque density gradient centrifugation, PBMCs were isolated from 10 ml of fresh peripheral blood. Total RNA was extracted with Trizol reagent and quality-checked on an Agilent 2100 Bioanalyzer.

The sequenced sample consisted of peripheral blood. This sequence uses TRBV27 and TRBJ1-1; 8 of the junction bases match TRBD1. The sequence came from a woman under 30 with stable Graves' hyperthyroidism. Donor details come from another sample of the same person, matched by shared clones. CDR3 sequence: CASSFQGATRNTEAFF. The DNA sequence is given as TGTGCCAGCAGTTTTCAGGGGGCTACCAGGAACACTGAAGCTTTCTTT.